This T cell receptor (beta chain) was sequenced during a study of blood T cell repertoires in COVID-19. Overall study context: There were acute and convalescent COVID-19 samples, and they came from the United States, Italy and Spain. T cells, B-cell-depleted T cells, or PBMCs supplied cDNA or gDNA.

The CDR3 extends over 16 amino acids. V shed 3 bases and J 5 bases; nucleotides not matched to a gene: 11. Per the germline V gene, CDR1 is LNHNV and CDR2 is YYDKDF (reference sequence). The authors' processing: Amplification with reference gene primers provided the estimates of nucleated cell counts. Sequenced by immunoSEQ multiplex PCR; TCRdb stores in-frame clones only, minus some. That table furnishes V, J and clone size, whereas the DNA furnished D and trimming. Of roughly 66,000 clones in the sample, approximately 80% are singletons; the top ten hold about 7%. Sequencing was performed on peripheral blood. The chain employs TRBV15 and TRBJ2-5; TRBD2 matches 8 bases. This TCR came from a man between 60 and 75 years old with acute or convalescent COVID-19. For the CDR3, the DNA is TGTGCCACCAGCAGGGACGGGACTAGAGGTACGGAGACCCAGTACTTC. It encodes CATSRDGTRGTETQYF.